Presented here are 2 T cell receptor beta chains from one specimen sequenced in a study of blood T cell repertoires in COVID-19. Sequencing used immunoSEQ multiplex PCR; TCRdb keeps in-frame clones, though not all of them. Among just over 300,000 clones listed, 90% were seen once. Sample: PBMCs or T cells enriched from blood (not recorded which). Receptor source: a woman aged 18-29 years with acute COVID-19.

The chain carries TRBV28 and TRBJ1-5, with D maybe TRBD1 (6 bases). Trimming took 6 bases from V and 7 from J, leaving 13 bases between them. Germline V CDR1 and CDR2: MDHEN, SYDVKM. The CDR3 extends over 13 amino acids. This CDR3 is CASRGGIKQPQHF. CDR3 bases: TGTGCCAGCAGAGGGGGAATCAAACAGCCCCAGCATTTT.

The rearrangement joins TRBV11-3 to TRBJ1-1; D possibly corresponds to TRBD1 (5 bases). The CDR3 totals 14 residues. V lost 4 bases to trimming and J lost 5 bases, with 14 bases between them. Germline V gene sequence: CDR1 SGHNT, CDR2 YENEEA. The CDR3 sequence: CASSSQRKGTEAFF. The CDR3 nucleotides read TGTGCCAGCAGCTCCCAGAGGAAGGGGACTGAAGCTTTCTTT.